One sample yielded the 2 T cell receptor beta chains listed below, sequenced in a study of T cell responses to AZD1222 COVID-19 vaccine. Assay used: immunoSEQ multiplex PCR; TCRdb lists only in-frame clones, some missing. In the table there are more than 150,000 clones, around 85% of which are singletons. The input for sequencing was peripheral blood, taken after recovery from COVID-19. The source of these receptors is an adult who had recovered from COVID-19.

V and J are TRBV2 and TRBJ2-5; the D gene is possibly TRBD2 (5 bases). There are 11 residues in the CDR3. Trimming removed 8 bases from V and 5 bases from J, with 9 bases in between. The germline gives CDR1 SNHLY, CDR2 FYNNEI. CDR3 amino acids: CASGQRETQYF. CDR3 bases: TGTGCCAGCGGGCAGCGGGAGACCCAGTACTTC.

V usage is TRBV27 and J usage is TRBJ2-1; D possibly uses TRBD1 or TRBD2 (7 bases each). Trimming removed 10 bases from V and 7 bases from J, with 26 bases in between. The germline CDR1 and CDR2 sequences are MNHEY and SMNVEV (reference sequence). The CDR3 has 16 residues. As DNA, the CDR3 is TGTGCCACCAGGACAGGCCGACTAGCCCGGGGGAATGAGCAGTTCTTC. Translating it yields CATRTGRLARGNEQFF.